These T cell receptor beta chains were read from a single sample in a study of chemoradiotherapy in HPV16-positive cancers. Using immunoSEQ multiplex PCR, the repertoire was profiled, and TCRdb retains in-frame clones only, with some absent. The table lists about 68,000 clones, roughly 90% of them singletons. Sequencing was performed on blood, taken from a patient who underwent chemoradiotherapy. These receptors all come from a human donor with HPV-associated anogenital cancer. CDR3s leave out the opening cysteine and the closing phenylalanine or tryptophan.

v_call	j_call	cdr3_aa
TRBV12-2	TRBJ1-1	ASRLTVNTGAF
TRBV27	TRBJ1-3	ASSFSGQGNTIY
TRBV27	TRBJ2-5	ASGQWGYQETQY
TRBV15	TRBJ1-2	ATSRDGQGYT
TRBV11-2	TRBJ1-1	ASSSTLGGGNTEAF
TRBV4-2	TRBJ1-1	ASSSDHLRDKNTEAF
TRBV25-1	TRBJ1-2	ASSEYPSPTRDGYT
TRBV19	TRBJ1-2	ASSILGQGQGGYT
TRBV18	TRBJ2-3	ASSSGAGQDTQY
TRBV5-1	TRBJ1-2	ASSLVTVQDGYT
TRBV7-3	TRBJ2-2	ASSLTGSDTGELF
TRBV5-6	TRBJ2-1	ASSGLAVSAYNEQF
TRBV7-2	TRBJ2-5	ASSAHRGREETQY
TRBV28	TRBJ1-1	ASSSGAFTNAEAF
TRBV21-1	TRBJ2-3	ASSKVAGVRADTQY
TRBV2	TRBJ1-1	ASLNQGSLEAF
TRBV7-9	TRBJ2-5	ASSRSGVGETQY
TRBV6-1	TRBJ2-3	ASSDRQGLADTQY
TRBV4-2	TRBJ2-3	ASSHPWGNRGPRDYFTDTQY
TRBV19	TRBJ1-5	ASSSRGGRLGQPQH
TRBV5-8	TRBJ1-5	ASSLDRNQPQH
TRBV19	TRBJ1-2	ASSPVSYGYT
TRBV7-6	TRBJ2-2	ASSLGREWTNTGELF
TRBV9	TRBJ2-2	ASSVEAGELF
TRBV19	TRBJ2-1	ASSGLAELDEQF